This section outlines one TCR beta chain sequence together with its context. It has no known antigen specificity. No per-base quality is available; no much larger clone lies one base away. The library was generated by the immunoSEQ multiplex PCR assay. For the multiplex PCR, a mixture combining 60 forward primers for TCR Vbeta segments and 13 reverse primers for TCR Jbeta segments was used. The CDR3 region of rearranged TCR beta genes was amplified from genomic DNA by a multiplex PCR assay. Amplified TCR beta libraries were sequenced as 87-base-pair reads on the Illumina HiSeq System. On the study's bioinformatics: In a later analysis, about 80 million unique TCR beta chains were counted across the 500 to 700 repertoires, and roughly 10 million of these chains were shared by at least two donors. Raw reads were error-corrected and collapsed into unique sequences by a nearest-neighbor algorithm in which closely related sequences were merged to remove PCR and sequencing errors. Alignment of CDR3 sequences to IMGT reference sequences was used to assign V, D and J gene segments. For a sequence to be retained, a match of at least six nucleotides to both a V gene segment and a J gene segment was required. Rearrangements were called productive when the CDR3 lacked stop codons and stayed in frame with V and J; all others were non-productive. CDR3 was defined by IMGT convention, running from the second conserved V-encoded cysteine to the conserved J-encoded phenylalanine. In an earlier analysis of approximately 500 of the donors, sequences lacking an unambiguous match to a single V gene segment were excluded. An earlier analysis of 500 to 700 of the donors classified V segments as functional when productive rearrangements were above 56.7% and as segregating when the standard deviation between donors was above 5%. To diagnose cytomegalovirus status from the catalog of TCR beta chain sequences, a statistical classification framework was built. V and J gene assignment, in a later analysis, came from comparing TCR nucleotide sequences with IMGT/GENE-DB human TR gene sequences. A later analysis assigned CDR3 sequences and most-parsimonious VDJ recombination scenarios with the TCRdist pipeline. In a later analysis, each TCR beta chain was defined by its CDR3 amino acid sequence together with its V-gene family, and reads lacking a unique V-gene family were excluded. A later analysis removed 450 to 600 highly shared, low-generation-probability nucleotide sequences to deal with suspected cross-contamination and a sequencing artifact. In a later analysis, a clonal expansion index was calculated for each public chain from normalized within-repertoire ranks of inferred template counts. A later analysis computed generation probabilities with a VDJ recombination model fitted to out-of-frame rearrangements, and checked the results against IGoR. In a later analysis, TCR-TCR, TCR-HLA and TCR-CMV co-occurrence was scored with hypergeometric tests, and a repertoire-size bias correction was applied to TCR pairs. To estimate false discovery rates, a later analysis permuted the HLA or CMV assignments 20 times. In a later analysis, co-occurring TCRs were grouped with DBSCAN, and TCRdist sequence similarity was added when clustering was performed within HLA-allele-positive subsets. For co-occurrence clustering, repertoires with fewer than 30,000 or more than 120,000 public chains were excluded, along with roughly 5 repertoires with anomalous nucleotide sharing. As stored in TCRdb, this immuneACCESS dataset retains in-frame rearrangements with V and J assigned. A fraction of the clones does not appear; measured against another copy, unresolved V genes explain less than half of the discrepancy, and the remainder lacks a known reason. The V and J calls and clone size are taken from that table; D and trimming were inferred from the DNA. The sample records some 56,000 clones, roughly 84% of which are singletons. The top ten hold roughly 1.5% of the sample.

This sample was taken from a study of cytomegalovirus exposure and HLA in healthy donors (dated by TCRdb to about 2017). Regarding the study in general: An earlier analysis of under 600 of the donors reported approximately 300 Gb of sequence data and 117 million unique TCR beta sequences from about 179 million T cells. In addition to the first cohort of around 670 subjects, a separate validation cohort of approximately 110 different subjects was used. A handful of DR-DQ haplotypes were treated as single units for association and clustering because of strong linkage in the cohort. Typing coverage varied by locus: roughly 629-640 donors for A, B, C, DRB1 and DQB1; 522 for DQA1; some 610 for DPA1; around 490 for DPB1. Of the roughly 400 genotyped donors, 65% to 90% fell in the genetic ancestry cluster associated with self-reported Caucasian donors. The study was designed to test whether signatures of past pathogen exposure could be identified by cataloging public T cell receptors. An earlier analysis of about 600 of the donors used high-throughput TCR beta sequencing to judge whether each TCR beta V gene segment behaved as functional or pseudogenic. To predict cytomegalovirus infection status, the study brought together high-throughput TCR immunosequencing, statistical association of individual TCRs with disease status, and machine learning. The T cell repertoires of several hundred subjects were profiled by immunosequencing and related to cytomegalovirus serostatus. An early release that covered some 640 HLA-typed donors contained approximately 290 gigabases of sequencing data and 80 million or so unique TCR sequences. In a later analysis, previously published TCR beta repertoires from 550 to 700 donors were re-analyzed and high-resolution HLA genotyping was added so that TCR occurrence patterns could be studied. Donor age, sex, ethnicity and CMV serostatus were compiled together with the repertoire data. Every repertoire in the discovery cohort had been generated on one and the same sequencing platform. The later analysis used no new phenotypic data to find candidate immune exposures, relying instead on TCR beta sequences and their occurrence across donors. Among 398 genotyped donors of the cohort, an average of about 240,000 unique TCR beta nucleotide sequences was sequenced per donor, of which about 18% were non-productive. HLA typing covered class I and class II loci at four-digit resolution. A later genetic analysis used genome-wide SNP genotypes for about 60% of the roughly 670 donors, treating that subset as a discovery cohort.

Study-wide findings and limitations: Several of the top co-occurrence clusters appeared to be linked to parvovirus B19, influenza, CMV and Epstein-Barr virus, according to a later analysis. Only TCR beta chains were sequenced in this cohort, and the absence of alpha or paired-chain data limited detectable features. The authors suggested that the approach could potentially be extended to other disease states and immunological phenotypes. HLA typing was unavailable for some donors at each locus, so association tests used only the typed subset. The only immune exposure information available for the cohort was CMV serostatus. Because counts were too low, seventeen rarely observed V segments, including chromosome 9 orphons, were left out of the earlier analysis of approximately 580 of the donors. Presence/absence analyses assumed roughly uniform sequencing depth across donors, an assumption that may not hold. At a false discovery rate of 0.05, a later analysis linked approximately 18,000 TCR beta sequences to specific HLA alleles. Correlated functional status among segregating V segments might reflect linkage disequilibrium, but an unknown experimental factor could not be ruled out. In vitro tests confirmed that a few of the cytomegalovirus-associated TCR beta chains recognize cytomegalovirus antigens. When HLA alleles, especially DR and DQ, strongly co-occurred, attributing TCR associations to individual alleles was difficult. In a later analysis, TCR association rates were found to vary across HLA loci, with the most associated TCRs seen for DRB1 alleles and the fewest for HLA-C alleles. A further reported finding was that TCR beta sequences accurately predicted the HLA-A and HLA-B alleles for most subjects in the first cohort. A cluster of highly shared sequence variants was judged likely to represent a technical artifact of the sequencing pipeline. The study listed 150 to 200 TCR beta chains as associated with cytomegalovirus. Cytomegalovirus status was reported to be diagnosed by the classifier with high specificity and sensitivity in both the original and validation cohorts. In a later analysis, HLA-associated TCR beta chains were found to be more clonally expanded and to have lower generation probabilities than equally common non-associated chains. In an earlier analysis of about 550 of the donors, most TCR beta V segments were observed in productive rearrangements about 87% or about 30% of the time, broadly matching IMGT annotations. An association between a missense DCLRE1C variant and V-gene and J-gene trimming of TCR beta chains was found in a later genetic analysis and replicated in an independent cohort. According to a later analysis, most CMV-associated TCR beta chains appeared to be HLA-restricted, and the HLA associations seemed to be driven largely by CMV exposure. Across donors, most TCR sequences were observed very rarely, whereas some public TCRs were present in many individuals. In a later genetic analysis, fewer N-insertions in productive TCRs were reported among donors in an Asian-associated ancestry cluster than the approximately 710-donor mean.

The cohort comprised fewer than 750 healthy bone marrow donors. At the time of sampling, every cohort member was nominally healthy, though immune exposures that went unrecorded were likely present. CMV serostatus was positive for 289 and negative for about 50% of the roughly 700 cohort members, and was not recorded for this donor. Each donor provided a peripheral blood sample, and peripheral blood mononuclear cells were used for TCR beta sequencing. The Qiagen DNeasy Blood Extraction Kit was used to extract genomic DNA from the blood cell samples. The sequence came from a human donor in good health. Specimen: PBMCs.

The CDR3 amino acid sequence is: CSVWTGEETQYF. The DNA sequence reads TGCAGCGTTTGGACAGGCGAAGAGACCCAGTACTTC. The chain uses TRBV29-1 and TRBJ2-5, with 7 bases aligning to TRBD1. Germline trimming: 5 bases from V, 3 bases from J; junction bases outside gene matches: 3. For CDR1 and CDR2, the germline V gene lists SQVTM and ANQGSEA. From its cysteine to its phenylalanine, the CDR3 spans 12 amino acids. Only the CDR3 DNA stays, 36 bases, in frame from base 1.